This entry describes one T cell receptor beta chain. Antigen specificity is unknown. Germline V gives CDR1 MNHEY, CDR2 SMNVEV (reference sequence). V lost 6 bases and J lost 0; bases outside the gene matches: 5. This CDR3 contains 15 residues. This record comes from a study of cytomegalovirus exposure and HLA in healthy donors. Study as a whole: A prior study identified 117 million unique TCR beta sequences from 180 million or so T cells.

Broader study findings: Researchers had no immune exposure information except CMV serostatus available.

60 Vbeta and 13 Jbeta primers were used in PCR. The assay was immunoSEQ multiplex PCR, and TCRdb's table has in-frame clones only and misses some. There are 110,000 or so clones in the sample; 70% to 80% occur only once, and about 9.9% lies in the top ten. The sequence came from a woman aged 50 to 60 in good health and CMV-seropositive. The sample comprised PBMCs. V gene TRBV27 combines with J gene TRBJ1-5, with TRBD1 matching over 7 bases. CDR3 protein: CASRPGTASNQPQHF. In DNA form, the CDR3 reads TGTGCCAGCAGGCCCGGGACAGCTAGCAATCAGCCCCAGCATTTT.